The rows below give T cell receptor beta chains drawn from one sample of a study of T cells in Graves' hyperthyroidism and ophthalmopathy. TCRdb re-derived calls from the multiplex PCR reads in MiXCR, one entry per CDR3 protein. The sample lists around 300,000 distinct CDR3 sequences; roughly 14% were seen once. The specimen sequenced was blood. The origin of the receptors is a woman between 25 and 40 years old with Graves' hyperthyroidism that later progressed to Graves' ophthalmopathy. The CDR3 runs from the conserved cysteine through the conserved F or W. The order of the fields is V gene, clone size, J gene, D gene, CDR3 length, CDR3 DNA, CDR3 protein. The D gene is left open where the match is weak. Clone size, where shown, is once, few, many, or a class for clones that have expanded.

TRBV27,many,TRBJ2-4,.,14,TGTGCCAGCAGTTTAGTAGGGGGGGAAAACATTCAGTACTTC,CASSLVGGENIQYF
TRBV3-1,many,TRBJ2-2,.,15,TGTGCCAGCAGTTCGCGGGCAGTGAACACCGGGGAGCTGTTTTTT,CASSSRAVNTGELFF
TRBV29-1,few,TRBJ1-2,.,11,TGCAGCGTCTTCGGAACCGACGGCTACACCTTC,CSVFGTDGYTF
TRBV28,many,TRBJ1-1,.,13,TGTGCCAGCAGTCGCCGGACGGACTTTGAAGCTTTCTTT,CASSRRTDFEAFF
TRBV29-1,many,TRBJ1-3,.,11,TGCAGCGTTGAACAGGGGAACACCATATATTTT,CSVEQGNTIYF
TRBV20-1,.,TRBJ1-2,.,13,TGCAGTGCTAGTCCTCTGGACTCATTTGGCTACACCTTC,CSASPLDSFGYTF
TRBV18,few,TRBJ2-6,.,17,TGTGCCAGCTCACTCGGCAGGGTAGGCTCTGGGGCCAACGTCCTGACTTTC,CASSLGRVGSGANVLTF
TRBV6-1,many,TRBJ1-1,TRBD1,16,TGTGCCAGCAGTAACCTACCGGGACAGGGTCCCACTGAAGCTTTCTTT,CASSNLPGQGPTEAFF
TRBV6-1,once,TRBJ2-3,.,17,TGTGCCAGCTCGCCCATGGGGAGGTGGAGGGGGACAGATACGCAGTATTTT,CASSPMGRWRGTDTQYF
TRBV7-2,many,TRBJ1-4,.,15,TGTGCCAGCAGCTTATTGGGGGGTAGTGGAGAAAAACTGTTTTTT,CASSLLGGSGEKLFF
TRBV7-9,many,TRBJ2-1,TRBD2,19,TGTGCCAGCAGCTCAGGACTAGCGGGACCCTCGAGCTCCTACAATGAGCAGTTCTTC,CASSSGLAGPSSSYNEQFF
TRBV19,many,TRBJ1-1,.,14,TGTGCCAGTAGTATAGTAGCCCGGAACACTGAAGCTTTCTTT,CASSIVARNTEAFF
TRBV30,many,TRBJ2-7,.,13,TGTGCCTGGAGTAGAGTCGGAGGCTACGAGCAGTACTTC,CAWSRVGGYEQYF
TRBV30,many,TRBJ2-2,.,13,TGTGCCTGGAGTCATACGTGGAGCGGGGAGCTGTTTTTT,CAWSHTWSGELFF
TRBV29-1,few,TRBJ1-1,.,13,TGCAGCGCTACTCGGGCACTTAACACTGAAGCTTTCTTT,CSATRALNTEAFF
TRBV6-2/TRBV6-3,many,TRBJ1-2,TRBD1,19,TGTGCCAGCAGTTACGACGTGACAGGGTACGGCCCTTACCTCTATGGCTACACCTTC,CASSYDVTGYGPYLYGYTF
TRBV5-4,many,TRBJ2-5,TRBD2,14,TGTGCCAGCAGCAGAACAGCGGGACAAGAGACCCAGTACTTC,CASSRTAGQETQYF
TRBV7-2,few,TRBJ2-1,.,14,TGTGCCAGCAGCTTACCAGTCTCCTACAATGAGCAGTTCTTC,CASSLPVSYNEQFF
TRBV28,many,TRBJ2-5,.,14,TGTGCCAGCAGTTCGGGACTCCCCGGGGAGACCCAGTACTTC,CASSSGLPGETQYF
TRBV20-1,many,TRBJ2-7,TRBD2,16,TGCAGTGCTAAGGTGGGAGCGGGAGGAGTGTCGGGCGAGCAGTACTTC,CSAKVGAGGVSGEQYF
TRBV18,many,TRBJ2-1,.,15,TGTGCCAGCTCACCAGGCGTCTACAGGGAATTTGAGCAGTTCTTC,CASSPGVYREFEQFF
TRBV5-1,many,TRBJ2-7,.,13,TGCGCCAGCAGCCCCCAGTCCTCGTCCGAGCAGTACTTC,CASSPQSSSEQYF
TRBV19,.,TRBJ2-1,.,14,TGTGCCAGTAGTCCCAGGGAGCGGACCAATGAGCAGTTCTTC,CASSPRERTNEQFF
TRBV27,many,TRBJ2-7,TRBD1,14,TGTGCCAGCAGTTCAGGGGGTAGCTCCTACGAGCAGTACTTC,CASSSGGSSYEQYF
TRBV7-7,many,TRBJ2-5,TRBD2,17,TGTGCTAGCAGCTTAGAGCCATTTAGCGGGACCCAAGAGACCCAGTACTTC,CASSLEPFSGTQETQYF
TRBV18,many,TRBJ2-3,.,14,TGTGCCAGCTCACCCGACTCAGCGATGGATACGCAGTATTTT,CASSPDSAMDTQYF
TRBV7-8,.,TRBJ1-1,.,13,TGTGCCAGCAGCCCAGGCGGAAGCGCTGAAGCTTTCTTT,CASSPGGSAEAFF
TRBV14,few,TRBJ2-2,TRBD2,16,TGTGCCAGCAGCCCATTCACTAGCGACTACACCGGGGAGCTGTTTTTT,CASSPFTSDYTGELFF
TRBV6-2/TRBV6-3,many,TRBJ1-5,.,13,TGTGCCAGCAGCTCAGACAGCCTCATGGCCCAGCATTTT,CASSSDSLMAQHF
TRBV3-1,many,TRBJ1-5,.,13,TGTGCCAGCAGCCAGGGCCTTAATCAGCCCCAGCATTTT,CASSQGLNQPQHF
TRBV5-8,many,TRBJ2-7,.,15,TGTGCCAGCAGCTTGGAGAGGGAGCCCCCCCGCGGGCAGTACTTC,CASSLEREPPRGQYF
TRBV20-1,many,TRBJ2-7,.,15,TGCAGTGCTAGAGATAAAGGGCAGGGAGACTACGAGCAGTACTTC,CSARDKGQGDYEQYF
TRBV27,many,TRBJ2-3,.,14,TGTGCCAGCAGTTTATCGGGGTGGGCAGATACGCAGTATTTT,CASSLSGWADTQYF
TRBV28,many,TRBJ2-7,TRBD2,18,TGTGCCAGCACCCCGGTCGGGACTAGCGGGCGGATGTCCTACGAGCAGTACTTC,CASTPVGTSGRMSYEQYF
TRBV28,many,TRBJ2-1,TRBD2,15,TGTGCCAGCAGTTCCAGACTAGCGGGATTAGATGAGCAGTTCTTC,CASSSRLAGLDEQFF
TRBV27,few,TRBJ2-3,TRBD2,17,TGTGCCAGCAGTCCCCCCTCGGGACTAGCGGGGGGAGATACGCAGTATTTT,CASSPPSGLAGGDTQYF
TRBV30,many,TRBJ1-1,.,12,TGTGCCTGGAGTCGGGACGTCTCTTCAGCTTTCTTT,CAWSRDVSSAFF
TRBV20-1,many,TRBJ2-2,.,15,TGCAGTGCTGATTCCCTCGGAGGGATCACCGGGGAGCTGTTTTTT,CSADSLGGITGELFF
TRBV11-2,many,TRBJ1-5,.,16,TGTGCCAGCAGCGCGGGGGGATTGATGAGCAATCAGCCCCAGCATTTT,CASSAGGLMSNQPQHF
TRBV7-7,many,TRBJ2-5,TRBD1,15,TGTGCTAGCAGCTCCGGGACAGGGGGAGAAGAGACCCAGTACTTC,CASSSGTGGEETQYF
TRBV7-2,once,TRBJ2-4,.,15,TGTGCCAGCAGCTTGGAGGTGTTAGCCAAAAACATTCAGTACTTC,CASSLEVLAKNIQYF
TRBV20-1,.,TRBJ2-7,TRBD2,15,TGCAGTGCTAGGGGTGGACTAGCGGGAGTCTACGAGCAGTACTTC,CSARGGLAGVYEQYF
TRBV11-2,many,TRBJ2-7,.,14,TGTGCCAGCAGCTTAGGTTTTGGGCTCTACGAGCAGTACTTC,CASSLGFGLYEQYF
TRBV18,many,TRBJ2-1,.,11,TGTGCCAGCTCACAAATGAATGAGCAGTTCTTC,CASSQMNEQFF
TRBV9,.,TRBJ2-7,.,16,TGTGCCAGCAGCGTAGCGGGAGACACCTCCTCCTACGAGCAGTACTTC,CASSVAGDTSSYEQYF
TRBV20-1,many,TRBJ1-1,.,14,TGCAGTGCTAGAGACTTCTCGGGGGGCACTGAAGCTTTCTTT,CSARDFSGGTEAFF
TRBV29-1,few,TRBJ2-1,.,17,TGCAGCGTTGAAGCCTGGGGGGACACCCGCTCCTACAATGAGCAGTTCTTC,CSVEAWGDTRSYNEQFF
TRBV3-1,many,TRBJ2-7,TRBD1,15,TGTGCCAGCAGCACGGCGGACAGGATGCCCTACGAGCAGTACTTC,CASSTADRMPYEQYF
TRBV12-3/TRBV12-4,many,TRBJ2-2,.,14,TGTGCCAGCAGTTTGTATCAGGCAGCCGGGGAGCTGTTTTTT,CASSLYQAAGELFF
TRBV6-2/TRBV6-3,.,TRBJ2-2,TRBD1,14,TGTGCCAGCACGGGGACAGGGAGCACCGGGGAGCTGTTTTTT,CASTGTGSTGELFF
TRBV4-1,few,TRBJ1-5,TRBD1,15,TGCGCCAGCAGCCAAGGACAGGGCTGGGATCAGCCCCAGCATTTT,CASSQGQGWDQPQHF
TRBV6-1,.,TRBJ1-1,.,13,TGTGCCAGCAGTGACATGGGGCACACTGAAGCTTTCTTT,CASSDMGHTEAFF
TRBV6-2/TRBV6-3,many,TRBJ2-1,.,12,TGTGCCAGCAGCTCAGAGGGCAATGAGCAGTTCTTC,CASSSEGNEQFF
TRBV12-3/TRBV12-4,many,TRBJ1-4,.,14,TGTGCCAGCAGTGCGACAGGTCTTACTGAAAAACTGTTTTTT,CASSATGLTEKLFF
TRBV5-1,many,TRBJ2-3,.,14,TGCGCCAGCAGCTTTTTCTTGGGGGTAGATACGCAGTATTTT,CASSFFLGVDTQYF